This TCR beta chain emerged from a study of T-cell memory formation after mild COVID-19. Study-level information: Clusters were largely donor specific.

Regarding this clonotype: Its specificity is not known.

It was 5'RACE with constant-segment primers that produced the TCR alpha and TCR beta cDNA libraries, which carried sample barcodes and UMIs. One entry per CDR3 protein, called by TCRdb with MiXCR from the 5' RACE reads. The sample lists about 350,000 distinct CDR3 sequences, 13% to 15% occurring once. Study results and limitations: Some clones that responded turned up in pre-infection memory, which suggests that cross-reactive memory joined in. Later expanders leaned CD4+, whereas clones that contracted between day 15 and 85 were balanced CD4/CD8.

The clonotype comes from a young man who had mild COVID-19 (a few samples of this study predate the infection). Cell type and time point are not known. The sample comprised PBMCs or a T cell subset sorted from them (not recorded which).

DNA for the CDR3: TGCAGTGCTACCCTCGAGGGAGGCAACAATCAGCCCCAGCATTTT. Amino acids: CSATLEGGNNQPQHF. V usage is TRBV20-1 and J usage is TRBJ1-5, with D uncertain. V dropped 4 bases and J dropped 3 bases, with 16 bases sitting between them. In germline, CDR1 is DFQATT, CDR2 SNEGSKA (reference sequence). The CDR3 is 15 residues long.